This T cell receptor (beta chain) was captured by sequencing in a study of blood T cell repertoires in COVID-19. CDR1 is SGHAT, CDR2 FQNNGV, per germline. There are 15 residues in the CDR3. Trimming stripped 1 base from V and 4 bases from J, with 13 bases between. The table came from immunoSEQ multiplex PCR; TCRdb's copy has only in-frame clones and leaves some out. Among 310,000 or so clones listed, around 90% were seen once. The TCR comes from a woman in her thirties who had recovered from COVID-19. Sequenced: PBMCs or T cells enriched from blood (not recorded which). This rearrangement joins TRBV11-2 to TRBJ1-1; D ambiguous. CDR3 region: CASSLGSTRATEAFF. The CDR3 DNA follows: TGTGCCAGCAGCTTAGGGTCCACGCGGGCCACTGAAGCTTTCTTT.